A selection of T cell receptor beta chains follows, all from one sample in a study of T cell clones after liver transplantation. TCRdb's copy holds only in-frame clones and misses some; the assay was immunoSEQ multiplex PCR. The table lists about 74,000 clones, approximately 80% of them singletons. The input for sequencing was CD4+ T cells from blood, taken before liver transplant. All receptors come from a human donor who received a liver transplant. CDR3s include the opening cysteine and the closing phenylalanine or tryptophan. The D gene is left open where the match is weak. Where a row states a size, it is once, few, many or the class of an expanded clone; other rows omit it.

J gene,clone size,V gene,D gene,CDR3 DNA,CDR3 protein
TRBJ2-7,.,TRBV18,TRBD2,TGTGCCAGCTCACTAGCGGGAGCTCTCTACGAGCAGTACTTC,CASSLAGALYEQYF
TRBJ2-7,.,TRBV7-2,.,TGTGCCAGCAGCTTAAAGGTTAGCTCCTACGAGCAGTACTTC,CASSLKVSSYEQYF
TRBJ1-3,few,TRBV29-1,.,TGCAGCGTTGGGACTGACGGAAACTCTGGAAACACCATATATTTT,CSVGTDGNSGNTIYF
TRBJ2-7,few,TRBV19,TRBD2,TGTGCCAGTAAGACTAGCTTGAGCTCCTACGAGCAGTACTTC,CASKTSLSSYEQYF
TRBJ2-1,.,TRBV9,TRBD2,TGTGCCAGCAGCTTTTGGACTAGCGGCAATGAGCAGTTCTTC,CASSFWTSGNEQFF
TRBJ2-7,.,TRBV10-2,.,TGCGCCAGCAGTGGCAGGAGTGGGTACGAGCAGTACTTC,CASSGRSGYEQYF
TRBJ2-3,.,TRBV4-1,TRBD2,TGCGCCAGCAAGACCGGGACTAGCGCCAGCACAGATACGCAGTATTTT,CASKTGTSASTDTQYF
TRBJ1-4,.,TRBV19,.,TGTGCCAGTAGTATGTCCCAGGGGATTAATGAAAAACTGTTTTTT,CASSMSQGINEKLFF
TRBJ2-5,.,TRBV6-5,.,TGTGCCAGCAGTTACAACGGACGCCAACAAGAGACCCAGTACTTC,CASSYNGRQQETQYF
TRBJ1-3,.,TRBV19,.,TGTGCCAGTACCATAATGTGGAGCAGCAGTATCTCTGGAAACACCATATATTTT,CASTIMWSSSISGNTIYF
TRBJ2-1,.,TRBV7-3,.,TGTGCCAGCAGCCCCCAGGGCTTTACCTACAATGAGCAGTTCTTC,CASSPQGFTYNEQFF
TRBJ1-1,.,TRBV2,TRBD1,TGTGCCAGCACTGGGCAGGGGGGGACTGAAGCTTTCTTT,CASTGQGGTEAFF
TRBJ2-5,.,TRBV18,TRBD1,TGTGCCAGCTCGTTCCTACAGGGGGTCCAAGAGACCCAGTACTTC,CASSFLQGVQETQYF
TRBJ2-7,.,TRBV28,TRBD2,TGTGCCAGCAGAAGCCCGGGACTAGATTACGAGCAGTACTTC,CASRSPGLDYEQYF
TRBJ2-3,.,TRBV28,TRBD1,TGTGCCAGCAGTTCTCCACAGGGGGCAGGCACAGATACGCAGTATTTT,CASSSPQGAGTDTQYF
TRBJ2-2,.,TRBV4-3,.,TGCGCCAGCAGCCAAGATTACAGGGGGGGTAGAAACGGGGAGCTGTTTTTT,CASSQDYRGGRNGELFF
TRBJ2-3,.,TRBV5-1,.,TGCGCCAGCAGCTTACAGCAAGATACGCAGTATTTT,CASSLQQDTQYF
TRBJ1-3,.,TRBV9,.,TGTGCCAGCAGCGCCCGGTACAGGGTGGCTGGAAACACCATATATTTT,CASSARYRVAGNTIYF
TRBJ2-7,.,TRBV7-9,TRBD2,TGTGCCAGCAGCTTAGGAATAGCGGGAGGAGGCGAGCAGTACTTC,CASSLGIAGGGEQYF
TRBJ1-3,.,TRBV28,.,TGTGCCAGCAGTTTAGTACAGGGAGGGAACACCATATATTTT,CASSLVQGGNTIYF
TRBJ2-7,few,TRBV10-1,.,TGCGCCAGCAGTGATGGCGAGGGGGGATACTACGAGCAGTACTTC,CASSDGEGGYYEQYF
TRBJ1-4,.,TRBV6-5,.,TGTGCCAGCAGTTACCGGCCTCCTTTTGAAAAACTGTTTTTT,CASSYRPPFEKLFF
TRBJ2-1,.,TRBV11-2,.,TGTGCCAGCAGCTTAGATGCCAGGGGCACTAGTCTCTCCTACAATGAGCAGTTCTTC,CASSLDARGTSLSYNEQFF
TRBJ2-3,.,TRBV28,.,TGTGCCAGCACAAATCGAGGAAGGGTAGGAGATACGCAGTATTTT,CASTNRGRVGDTQYF
TRBJ1-3,.,TRBV28,.,TGTGCCAGCAGGAACACAGGGTCGAGAAACACCATATATTTT,CASRNTGSRNTIYF
TRBJ2-3,.,TRBV5-1,TRBD2,TGCGCCAGCAGCTCCCAGTTGGGCGGGGGAGGAACAGATACGCAGTATTTT,CASSSQLGGGGTDTQYF
TRBJ1-2,few,TRBV29-1,TRBD1,TGCAGCGTTTTAACAGGGGGAGCTAACTATGGCTACACCTTC,CSVLTGGANYGYTF